A selection of T cell receptor beta chains follows, all from one sample in a study of T cell responses to AZD1222 COVID-19 vaccine. This table comes from immunoSEQ multiplex PCR, and its TCRdb copy is limited to in-frame clones, with some not included. The profile covers 150,000 to 200,000 clones, with approximately 90% appearing a single time and roughly 2.5% taken by the ten largest. Sequences were derived from peripheral blood, sampled on day 0 of AZD1222 vaccination. Receptor source: an adult in good health. Each CDR3 is given with its conserved first and last residue. A D gene is named only where the DNA matches it firmly. Only part of the rows carry a size: once, few, many, or a class if the clone is expanded.

TRBV5-1,NA,TRBJ1-1,14,NA,TGCGCCAGCACAAAGCGGCCGATGAACACTGAAGCTTTCTTT,CASTKRPMNTEAFF
TRBV7-8,TRBD1,TRBJ2-7,14,NA,TGTGCCAGCAGCCCGGTCCAGGGGGTCTGGGAGCAGTACTTC,CASSPVQGVWEQYF
TRBV28,NA,TRBJ1-1,13,NA,TGTGCCAGCAGTAACAGGGAGAACACTGAAGCTTTCTTT,CASSNRENTEAFF
TRBV14,NA,TRBJ1-3,16,NA,TGTGCCAGCAGCCAAGATCGGGCAGGTACTGGAAACACCATATATTTT,CASSQDRAGTGNTIYF
TRBV5-1,NA,TRBJ2-2,15,NA,TGCGCCAGCAGCCCGATTTTTAAGGGGGCCGGGGAGCTGTTTTTT,CASSPIFKGAGELFF
TRBV27,NA,TRBJ1-1,13,NA,TGTGCCAGCTACCCCCTCGGGGGGACTGAAGCTTTCTTT,CASYPLGGTEAFF
TRBV20-1,NA,TRBJ2-2,14,NA,TGCAGTGCTAGTAGACCTGGGGGCACCGGGGAGCTGTTTTTT,CSASRPGGTGELFF
TRBV29-1,TRBD2,TRBJ2-1,19,NA,TGCAGCGTTGAACCATGGCTAGCGGGAGGGCGAAGCTCCTACAATGAGCAGTTCTTC,CSVEPWLAGGRSSYNEQFF
TRBV29-1,NA,TRBJ2-3,15,NA,TGCAGCGTTGAGCGCAAACAGGTCAGCACAGATACGCAGTATTTT,CSVERKQVSTDTQYF
TRBV23-1,NA,TRBJ1-2,16,NA,TGCGCCAGCAGTCAATCGTCCCCTCAAGGGCACTATGGCTACACCTTC,CASSQSSPQGHYGYTF
TRBV15,NA,TRBJ1-5,15,NA,TGTGCCACCAGCAGAGCAAGAACAGGGAATCAGCCCCAGCATTTT,CATSRARTGNQPQHF
TRBV6-1,TRBD1,TRBJ1-2,14,NA,TGTGCCAGCAGTGAAGCGCTGGACAGGGAAGGCGACGCCTTC,CASSEALDREGDAF
TRBV4-2,NA,TRBJ2-3,15,NA,TGTGCCAGCAGCCAAGTGAACCGGGCCACAGATACGCAGTATTTT,CASSQVNRATDTQYF
TRBV27,NA,TRBJ2-3,14,NA,TGTGCCAGCCCCTGGGCCCCAGACACGGATACGCAGTATTTT,CASPWAPDTDTQYF
TRBV29-1,TRBD1,TRBJ1-2,13,NA,TGCAGCGTTGGGGCAGGGGGAAGAAGAGGCTACACCTTC,CSVGAGGRRGYTF
TRBV10-2,NA,TRBJ1-1,16,NA,TGCGCCACCGTACAGGGCCCCGGTGGCAAGGGCAGTGAAGCTTTCTTT,CATVQGPGGKGSEAFF
TRBV29-1,NA,TRBJ2-5,15,NA,TGCAGCGTTGAAGGCGCAGGCCTGTACCAAGAGACCCAGTACTTC,CSVEGAGLYQETQYF
TRBV30,NA,TRBJ1-1,11,NA,TGTGCCCTAGGGAGGGACACTGAAGCTTTCTTT,CALGRDTEAFF
TRBV30,NA,TRBJ1-3,15,NA,TGTGCCTGGAGGAATTGGGCAGGGTCTGGAAACACCATATATTTT,CAWRNWAGSGNTIYF
TRBV7-8,NA,TRBJ1-5,17,NA,TGTGCCAGCAGCTTAGACGTCACACCTTTTGTCAATCAGCCCCAGCATTTT,CASSLDVTPFVNQPQHF
TRBV5-4,NA,TRBJ1-2,15,NA,TGTGCCAGCAGCTGGGGAGACAGAACTAACTATGGCTACACCTTC,CASSWGDRTNYGYTF
TRBV5-1,TRBD2,TRBJ2-5,15,NA,TGCGCCAGCAGCTTTACAGCGGGAGGGCAAGAGACCCAGTACTTC,CASSFTAGGQETQYF
TRBV5-1,TRBD1,TRBJ1-2,16,once,TGCGCCAGCAGCTTAAATCCGGGACAGGGGGCAGGTGGCTACACCTTC,CASSLNPGQGAGGYTF
TRBV19,TRBD2,TRBJ2-2,17,NA,TGTGCCAGTAGTCCTGCGGTGACTAGCGGGTACACCGGGGAGCTGTTTTTT,CASSPAVTSGYTGELFF
TRBV3-1/TRBV3-2,NA,TRBJ2-5,15,NA,TGTGCCAGCAGCCAAGGAAGGGGATCCCAAGAGACCCAGTACTTC,CASSQGRGSQETQYF
TRBV25-1,NA,TRBJ1-2,11,NA,TGTGCCAGCAGTGAAAGCTATGGCTACACCTTC,CASSESYGYTF
TRBV5-6,NA,TRBJ1-6,15,once,TGTGCCAGCAGCCCTTGGGGGCAGGGAAATTCACCCCTCCACTTT,CASSPWGQGNSPLHF
TRBV3-1/TRBV3-2,NA,TRBJ1-1,12,NA,TGTGCCAGCAGCCAAGGATGGACTGAAGCTTTCTTT,CASSQGWTEAFF
TRBV11-3,TRBD1,TRBJ2-7,17,NA,TGTGCCAGCAGCTCCTCCCTCGACAGGGGGCAGGACTACGAGCAGTACTTC,CASSSSLDRGQDYEQYF
TRBV7-2,TRBD2,TRBJ2-3,18,once,TGTGCCAGCAGCTCAAGGACTAGCGGGCTCGCTAGCACAGATACGCAGTATTTT,CASSSRTSGLASTDTQYF
TRBV13,TRBD1,TRBJ1-1,14,NA,TGTGCCAGCAGCTTAGGAACAGGGGTGACTGAAGCTTTCTTT,CASSLGTGVTEAFF
TRBV3-1/TRBV3-2,NA,TRBJ1-1,15,NA,TGTGCCAGCAGCCAAGATCCGAGGGGGGTCACTGAAGCTTTCTTT,CASSQDPRGVTEAFF
TRBV4-1,TRBD1,TRBJ2-7,15,NA,TGCGCCAGCAGCCTCGAGAGGGGGCGAGTCAGCGAGCAGTACTTC,CASSLERGRVSEQYF
TRBV11-2,TRBD1,TRBJ2-7,14,NA,TGTGCCAGCCCCCCGGGACAGAGCTCCTACGAGCAGTACTTC,CASPPGQSSYEQYF
TRBV24-1,TRBD2,TRBJ2-1,14,NA,TGTGCCACCAGTGACCGGACTAGCGGTCCGGAGCAGTTCTTC,CATSDRTSGPEQFF
TRBV20-1,NA,TRBJ1-4,10,NA,TGCAGTGCTAGATGGGGGAAACTGTTTTTT,CSARWGKLFF
TRBV28,TRBD1,TRBJ2-1,13,NA,TGTGCCAGCACAAGGACAGGGGCGAATGAGCAGTTCTTC,CASTRTGANEQFF
TRBV19,NA,TRBJ2-2,13,NA,TGTGCCAGTAGTCCCCTAGGGATCGGGGAGCTGTTTTTT,CASSPLGIGELFF
TRBV18,TRBD1,TRBJ1-2,15,NA,TGTGCCAGCTCACCTTCGGACAGGGGGGTAGGTGGCTACACCTTC,CASSPSDRGVGGYTF
TRBV2,TRBD2,TRBJ2-1,14,once,TGTGCCAGCAGTGGGGGACTAGTTGGCAATGAGCAGTTCTTC,CASSGGLVGNEQFF
TRBV6-5,NA,TRBJ1-5,15,NA,TGTGCCAGCAGTTACTCTCGGGATAGCAATCAGCCCCAGCATTTT,CASSYSRDSNQPQHF
TRBV12-3/TRBV12-4,NA,TRBJ2-3,13,NA,TGTGCCAGCAGTTTCGGGGTAGCAGATACGCAGTATTTT,CASSFGVADTQYF
TRBV12-3/TRBV12-4,NA,TRBJ2-1,12,NA,TGTGCCAGCAGTTTAGGTTACAATGAGCAGTTCTTC,CASSLGYNEQFF
TRBV6-6,TRBD1,TRBJ1-3,17,NA,TGTGCCTGCAGTCGACAGGGGGCGGCTGTTGGTGGAAACACCATATATTTT,CACSRQGAAVGGNTIYF
TRBV7-2,TRBD1,TRBJ1-2,15,NA,TGTGCCAGCAGACCGGACAGGAGATTTAACTATGGCTACACCTTC,CASRPDRRFNYGYTF
TRBV6-5,NA,TRBJ1-2,14,NA,TGTGCCAGCAGTTACACAGGGTTCAACTATGGCTACACCTTC,CASSYTGFNYGYTF
TRBV7-8,NA,TRBJ1-2,14,NA,TGTGCCAGCAGCTTCTCTACGGGCACTCGGGGCTACACCTTC,CASSFSTGTRGYTF
TRBV19,NA,TRBJ1-6,15,NA,TGTGCCAGTAGTTACAGGAGCTCCTATAATTCACCCCTCCACTTT,CASSYRSSYNSPLHF
TRBV6-6,TRBD1,TRBJ2-7,16,NA,TGTGCCAGCAGCCCAGGGGGGGACAGGGGAACCTACGAGCAGTACTTC,CASSPGGDRGTYEQYF
TRBV21-1,NA,TRBJ1-5,14,NA,TGTGCCAGCAGCGACAGGGTGAGCAATCAGCCCCAGCATTTT,CASSDRVSNQPQHF